This entry lists 9 T cell receptor beta chains sequenced from one sample in a study of shared clonotypes between healthy human individuals. Profiled with immunoSEQ multiplex PCR; TCRdb holds only in-frame clones, not every one. The sample includes millions of clones, approximately 94% of them seen just once. The specimen was naive CD4+ T cells sorted from blood. This sample's subset: CD45RA+ positively selected. These TCRs come from a young man in good health.

The chain uses TRBV6-1 and TRBJ2-5; D might be TRBD2 (5 bases). V lost 7 bases and J 4 bases, leaving 13 bases between the germline ends. The CDR3 consists of 13 residues. The V gene's germline CDR1 is MNHNS and CDR2 SASEGT. CDR3 nucleotide sequence: TGTGCCAGCATGGTGCGGGTCCGAGAGACCCAGTACTTC. This codes for CASMVRVRETQYF.

The chain is built from TRBV5-6 and TRBJ2-7, with D tentatively TRBD1 (8 bases). The V end lost 4 bases, the J end lost 5 bases, and 19 bases lay between the germline ends. This CDR3 is 15 amino acids long. CDR1 is SGHDT and CDR2 is YYEEEE in the germline V gene. CDR3 DNA: TGTGCCAGCAGCCGACGAACAGGGGGGGCCCACGAGCAGTACTTC. Translation: CASSRRTGGAHEQYF.

The V gene is TRBV6-5, the J gene TRBJ1-1; D is undetermined. Germline V CDR1 and CDR2: MNHEY, SVGAGI. V was clipped by 0 bases and J by 4 bases, with 6 bases between them. The CDR3 covers 13 residues. As DNA, the CDR3 is TGTGCCAGCAGTTACTCTGAGGGCACTGAAGCTTTCTTT. Amino acid sequence: CASSYSEGTEAFF.

This chain joins TRBV5-1 and TRBJ2-1; no firm D call. From germline, CDR1 is SGHRS and CDR2 YFSETQ. V was clipped by 1 base and J by 0 bases, with 8 bases between them. This CDR3 region has 15 residues. The CDR3 sequence is CASSLQVYSYNEQFF. Written as DNA, the CDR3 is TGCGCCAGCAGCTTGCAGGTTTACTCCTACAATGAGCAGTTCTTC. The full variable domain, rest sourced from reference TRBV5-1 and TRBJ2-1, is KAGVTQTPRYLIKTRGQQVTLSCSPISGHRSVSWYQQTPGQGLQFLFEYFSETQRNKGNFPGRFSGRQFSNSRSEMNVSTLELGDSALYLCASSLQVYSYNEQFFGPGTRLTVL.

This rearrangement joins TRBV11-2 to TRBJ1-2; 7 bases align to TRBD1. The germline gives CDR1 SGHAT, CDR2 FQNNGV. There are 15 residues in the CDR3. Unmatched junction bases numbered 7, after V lost 1 base and J lost 5 bases. In nucleotides, the CDR3 is TGTGCCAGCAGCTTAGGTCGGCAGGGGGTTTATGGCTACACCTTC. Protein sequence: CASSLGRQGVYGYTF.

This chain links TRBV7-2 with TRBJ2-7; 7 bases line up with TRBD1. This CDR3 comprises 15 residues. The germline CDR1 and CDR2 sequences are SGHTA and FQGNSA. V shed 6 bases, J shed 3 bases, and the junction held 11 bases outside the gene matches. CDR3 in DNA: TGTGCCAGCAGATTACAGGGGAATTCTGGCTACGAGCAGTACTTC. As protein: CASRLQGNSGYEQYF.

The chain combines TRBV2 with TRBJ1-1; D gene ambiguous. The V gene lost 6 bases and the J gene lost 1 base, with 12 bases spanning the gap. The CDR3 spans 14 residues. Germline assignment: CDR1 SNHLY and CDR2 FYNNEI. The CDR3 coding sequence is TGTGCCAGCAGCGCGTCTAAAGGGAACACTGAAGCTTTCTTT. Its translation is CASSASKGNTEAFF.

V is TRBV28 and J is TRBJ1-1; 7 bases align to TRBD1. The CDR3 has 14 residues. V trimming: 7 bases; J trimming: 6 bases; junction bases outside the gene matches: 11. Germline V CDR1 and CDR2: MDHEN, SYDVKM. The CDR3 DNA reads as TGTGCCAGCACCGTGCAGGGGGGCTGGGCTGAAGCTTTCTTT. It is translated as CASTVQGGWAEAFF.

CDR3 DNA sequence: TGTGCCAGCAGCTCAATCCAGAAAGGACTAGCGGGATTGGGTGGTAATGAGCAGTTCTTC. This gives the protein CASSSIQKGLAGLGGNEQFF. The gene calls are TRBV7-6 and TRBJ2-1; 12 bases are a match to TRBD2. CDR1 and CDR2 from the germline V gene are SGHVS and FNYEAQ. After removal of 4 bases from V and 7 bases from J, the junction contained 20 bases not matched to a gene. The CDR3 has 20 residues.